This T cell receptor (beta chain) comes out of a study of cytomegalovirus exposure and HLA in healthy donors. Findings of the study overall: It was confirmed in vitro that a few of the CMV-associated chains were specific for CMV antigens. Cytomegalovirus association was assigned to approximately 160 TCR beta chains. For most TCR beta V segments, an earlier analysis put the productive rate at about 90% or about 30% of the time.

In the PCR, 60 Vbeta and 13 Jbeta primers were used. TCRdb's copy holds only in-frame clones and misses some; the assay was immunoSEQ multiplex PCR. The data hold about 170,000 clones, with 80% to 90% observed a single time. In the case of this clone: Its antigen is not identified.

Healthy bone marrow donors made up the donors. From germline, CDR1 is KGHSH and CDR2 LQKENI. V shed 6 bases, J shed 3 bases, and the junction held 5 bases outside the gene matches. The CDR3 is made up of 13 amino acids. This clonotype was sampled from a woman between 18 and 29 years old in good health and CMV-seronegative. The sequenced sample was PBMCs. The rearrangement links TRBV18 to TRBJ2-7; TRBD1 agrees at 7 bases. The CDR3 nucleotides are TGTGCCAGCTCCGGGACAGCCTTCTACGAGCAGTACTTC. Translation: CASSGTAFYEQYF.